This T cell receptor (beta chain) comes out of a study of blood T cell repertoires in COVID-19. For the study at large: Acute and convalescent COVID-19 specimens originated in the United States, Italy and Spain. T cells, B-cell-depleted T cells, or PBMCs supplied cDNA or gDNA.

TCRdb keeps only in-frame clones here, not all; method: immunoSEQ multiplex PCR. This table holds approximately 69,000 clones, about 81% found once. This clone was recorded a few times. Trimming took 4 bases from V and 0 from J; bases not matched to a gene: 13. The germline V gene encodes CDR1 SGHAT and CDR2 FQNNGV. This CDR3 comprises 19 residues. V is TRBV11-2 and J is TRBJ2-1; 9 bases line up with TRBD2. Sequencing was carried out using peripheral blood. This receptor was obtained from a woman aged 80 or older with acute or convalescent COVID-19. CDR3 sequence: CASSSRGAGGISSYNEQFF. CDR3 in DNA: TGTGCCAGCAGCTCGAGAGGGGCGGGAGGGATTAGCTCCTACAATGAGCAGTTCTTC.